The present entry profiles one TCR beta chain with its context. Its antigen remains unidentified. Base qualities are missing; no much larger clone stands one base away. This record comes from a study of T cell responses to AZD1222 COVID-19 vaccine listed by TCRdb under 2021. A note on the overall study: TCR sequencing covered roughly 230 trial participants: roughly 200 given two doses of AZD1222 and approximately 26 given two doses of MenACWY control vaccine. Trial participants were enrolled into age subgroups of 18-55, 56-69 and 70-plus years, which contained approximately 150, 30 and 60 TCR-sequenced participants, respectively. What the authors observed across the whole study: In the small 56-69-year group, the increase in depth fell short of significance, most likely because of low power. Conclusions about previously exposed vaccinees are limited, since just 5 or 6 AZD1222 recipients were seropositive for SARS-CoV-2 at baseline. The whole spike protein was spanned by vaccine-associated CD4 TCRs, and dominant responses were seen in regions 160-218 and 743-854. Reportedly, almost half of the unique spike-specific TCRs recognized epitopes lying outside the regions that are mutated in the B.1.351 and B.1.1.7 variants. Most participants were white British and females outnumbered males, and the authors suggested that clonal diversity may have been underestimated. Because no day 14 peak-response samples were available, repertoires were characterized only after the peak T cell response. After two AZD1222 doses, spike-specific TCR breadth and depth were significantly higher than at day 0 and than in MenACWY recipients.

Per the germline V gene (reference sequence), MNHNY is the CDR1 and SVGAGI is the CDR2. V gives up 1 base and J gives up 6 bases, and the segment between their germline ends measures 13 bases. CDR3 length: 16 amino acids, cysteine to phenylalanine. Only the CDR3 portion is preserved as DNA: 48 bases, with reading frame beginning at the first base. The CDR3 regions of human TCRbeta chains were analyzed by immunosequencing. On the authors' methods: Repertoire TCRs were matched against a reference library of SARS-CoV-2-specific TCRs generated with the MIRA antigen-specificity platform. Breadth was defined as the fraction of unique TCRs that were SARS-CoV-2-associated, and depth was defined as the fraction of total T cells that were SARS-CoV-2-associated. Using the MIRA data, each spike-specific TCR was mapped to the spike region that the TCR reacts to and placed in a CD4 or CD8 class. Log10-transformed breadth and depth values were compared by one-way ANOVA with Sidak's multiple comparisons tests. TCRdb's version of the immuneACCESS table is confined to in-frame rearrangements and falls short of the full clone set. An unresolved V gene accounts for under half of the shortfall where checked; the remainder is of unknown origin. V, J and clone size derive from that table, while D and trimming were established from the DNA sequence. Recorded for this sample are about 150,000 clones; approximately 87% of them occurred a single time. Clones ranked in the top ten supply just over 9% of the sample.

The time point label, read with the paper, signifies: about 28 days (+/-7) after the second vaccine dose. AZD1222 recipients whose second dose came at about 4 weeks and those whose second dose came at about 12 weeks were combined into one group, since spike-specific TCR depth and breadth did not differ between the two schedules. Samples from vaccinated people were obtained from the UK trials COV001 and COV002, which included a single-blind randomized controlled phase 2/3 trial of AZD1222 (ChAdOx1 nCoV-19) in healthy adults. For TCRbeta chain sequencing, PBMC samples were collected from trial participants at day 0 and at day 28 after the second dose.

Recombination connected TRBV6-6 to TRBJ1-6; TRBD1 is perhaps the D gene, given 6 matching bases. The TCR originated in an adult who received the AZD1222 COVID-19 vaccine. The source was peripheral blood, collected 28 days after the second AZD1222 dose. The CDR3 protein sequence reads: CASSYLGALVNSPLHF. The nucleotides are TGTGCCAGCAGTTACTTGGGGGCCTTGGTTAATTCACCCCTCCACTTT.